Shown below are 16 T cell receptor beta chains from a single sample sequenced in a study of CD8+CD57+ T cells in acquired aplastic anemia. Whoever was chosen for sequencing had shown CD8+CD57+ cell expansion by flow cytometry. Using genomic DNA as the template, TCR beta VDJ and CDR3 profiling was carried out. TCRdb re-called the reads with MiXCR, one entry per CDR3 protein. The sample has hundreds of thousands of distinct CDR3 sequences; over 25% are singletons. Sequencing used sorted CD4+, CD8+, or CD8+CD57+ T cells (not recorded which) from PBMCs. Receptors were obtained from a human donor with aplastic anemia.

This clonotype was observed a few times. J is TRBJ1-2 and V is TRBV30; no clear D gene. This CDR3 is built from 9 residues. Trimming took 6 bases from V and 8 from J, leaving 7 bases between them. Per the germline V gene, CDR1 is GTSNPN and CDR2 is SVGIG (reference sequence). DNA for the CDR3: TGTGCCTGCTCCGTCGGCTACACCTTC. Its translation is CACSVGYTF.

CDR3 region: CSAARVAGRYNEQFF. CDR3 nucleotide sequence: TGCAGTGCAGCGAGGGTAGCGGGGCGTTACAATGAGCAGTTCTTC. The chain employs TRBV20-1 and TRBJ2-1; TRBD2 aligns across 8 bases. J lost 4 bases, V lost 6 bases, and 11 bases had no gene match. Germline CDR1 is DFQATT and CDR2 is SNEGSKA (reference sequence). This CDR3 comprises 15 residues.

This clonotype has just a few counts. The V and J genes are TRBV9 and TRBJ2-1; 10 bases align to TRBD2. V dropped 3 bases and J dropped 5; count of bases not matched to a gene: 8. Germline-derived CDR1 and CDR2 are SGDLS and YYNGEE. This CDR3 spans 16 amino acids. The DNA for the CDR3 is TGTGCCAGCAGCGCCCAAGGACTAGCGGCTAACAATGAGCAGTTCTTC. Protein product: CASSAQGLAANNEQFF.

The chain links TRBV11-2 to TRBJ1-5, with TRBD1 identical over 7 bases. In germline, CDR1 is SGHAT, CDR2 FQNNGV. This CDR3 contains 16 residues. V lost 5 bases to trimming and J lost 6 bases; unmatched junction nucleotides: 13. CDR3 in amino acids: CASSPLTGERGQPQHF. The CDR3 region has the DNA TGTGCCAGCAGCCCCCTAACAGGGGAAAGAGGTCAGCCCCAGCATTTT.

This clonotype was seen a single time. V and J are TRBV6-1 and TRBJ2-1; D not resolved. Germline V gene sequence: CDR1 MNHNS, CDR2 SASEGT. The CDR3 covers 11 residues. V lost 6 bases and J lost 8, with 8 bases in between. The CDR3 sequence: CASSSRDEQFF. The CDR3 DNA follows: TGTGCCAGCAGCTCCCGGGATGAGCAGTTCTTC.

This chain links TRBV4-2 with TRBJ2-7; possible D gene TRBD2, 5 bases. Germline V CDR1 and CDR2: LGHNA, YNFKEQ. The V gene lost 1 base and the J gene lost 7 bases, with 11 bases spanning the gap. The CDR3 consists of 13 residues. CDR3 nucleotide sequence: TGTGCCAGCAGCCAAGCTCGCGGGTATGAGCAGTACTTC. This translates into CASSQARGYEQYF.

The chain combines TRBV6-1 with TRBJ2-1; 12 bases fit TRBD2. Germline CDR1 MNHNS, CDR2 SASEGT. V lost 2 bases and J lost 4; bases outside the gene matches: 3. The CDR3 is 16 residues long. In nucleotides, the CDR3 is TGTGCCAGCAGTGAACTAGCGGGAGGGCCGTACAATGAGCAGTTCTTC. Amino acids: CASSELAGGPYNEQFF.

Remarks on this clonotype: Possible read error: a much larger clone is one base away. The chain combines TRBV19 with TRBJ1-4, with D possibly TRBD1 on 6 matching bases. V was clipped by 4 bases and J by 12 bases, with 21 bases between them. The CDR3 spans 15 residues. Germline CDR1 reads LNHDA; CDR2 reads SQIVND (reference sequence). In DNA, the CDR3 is TGTGCCAGTAGTAATTTGGCAGGGGTCGATGGAGAACTGTTTTTT. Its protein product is CASSNLAGVDGELFF.

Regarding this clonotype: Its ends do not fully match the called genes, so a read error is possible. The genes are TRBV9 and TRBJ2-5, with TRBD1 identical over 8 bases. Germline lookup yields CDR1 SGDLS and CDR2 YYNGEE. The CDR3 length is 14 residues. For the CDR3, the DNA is TGTGCCCGCAGCCGACGGACAGGGCAAGAGACCCAGTACTTC. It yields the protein CARSRRTGQETQYF.

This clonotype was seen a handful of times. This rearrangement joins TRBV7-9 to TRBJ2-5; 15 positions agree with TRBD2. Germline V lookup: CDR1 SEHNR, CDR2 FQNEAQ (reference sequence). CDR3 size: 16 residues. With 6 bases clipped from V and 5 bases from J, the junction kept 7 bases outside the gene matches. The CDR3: CASSAGTSGRTETQYF. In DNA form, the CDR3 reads TGTGCCAGCAGTGCCGGGACTAGCGGGAGGACCGAGACCCAGTACTTC.

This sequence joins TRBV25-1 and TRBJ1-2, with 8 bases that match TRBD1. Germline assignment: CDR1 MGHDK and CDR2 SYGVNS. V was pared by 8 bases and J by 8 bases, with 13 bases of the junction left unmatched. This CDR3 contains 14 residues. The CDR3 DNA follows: TGTGCCAGCTCGCCAAGGACAGGGCGGCTAGGCTACACCTTC. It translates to CASSPRTGRLGYTF.

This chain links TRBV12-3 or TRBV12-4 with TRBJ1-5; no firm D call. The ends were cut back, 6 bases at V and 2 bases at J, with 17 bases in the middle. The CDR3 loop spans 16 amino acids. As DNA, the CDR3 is TGTGCCAGCAGCGAATACGGATCTGCTGGCAATCAGCCCCAGCATTTT. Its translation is CASSEYGSAGNQPQHF.

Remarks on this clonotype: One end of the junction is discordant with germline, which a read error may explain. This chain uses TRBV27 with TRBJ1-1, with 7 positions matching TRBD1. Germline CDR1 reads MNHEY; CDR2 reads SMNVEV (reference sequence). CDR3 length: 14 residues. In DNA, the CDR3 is TGTGCCAGCGGTTTCCGAGGGGGCGATACTGAAGCTTTCTTT. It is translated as CASGFRGGDTEAFF.

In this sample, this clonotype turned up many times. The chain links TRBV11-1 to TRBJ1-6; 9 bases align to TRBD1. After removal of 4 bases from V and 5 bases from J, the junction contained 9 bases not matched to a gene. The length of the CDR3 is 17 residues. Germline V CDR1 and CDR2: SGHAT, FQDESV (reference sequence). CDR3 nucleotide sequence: TGTGCCAGCAGCTCACCCCCGACAGGGGGAGATAATTCACCCCTCCACTTT. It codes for CASSSPPTGGDNSPLHF.

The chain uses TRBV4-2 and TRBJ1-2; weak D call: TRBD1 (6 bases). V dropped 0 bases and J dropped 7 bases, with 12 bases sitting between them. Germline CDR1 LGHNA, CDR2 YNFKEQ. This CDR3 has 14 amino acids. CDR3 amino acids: CASSQDQGFSGYTF. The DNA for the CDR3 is TGTGCCAGCAGCCAAGACCAGGGGTTCTCTGGCTACACCTTC.

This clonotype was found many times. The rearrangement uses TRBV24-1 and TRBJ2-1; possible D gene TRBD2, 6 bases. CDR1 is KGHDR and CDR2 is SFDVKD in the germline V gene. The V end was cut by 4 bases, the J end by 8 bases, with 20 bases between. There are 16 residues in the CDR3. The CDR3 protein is CATSDPGGPIPDEQFF. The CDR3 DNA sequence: TGTGCCACCAGTGACCCAGGAGGGCCAATCCCGGATGAGCAGTTCTTC.